This record looks at one T cell receptor beta chain sequence and its context. Its antigen is currently not known. Base qualities are missing; no much larger clone stands one base away. The CDR3 regions of human TCRbeta chains were subjected to immunosequencing. Per the original workflow: TCRs in the repertoires were compared against a reference library of SARS-CoV-2-specific TCRs that had been generated with the MIRA antigen-specificity platform. Breadth was defined as the fraction of unique TCRs that were SARS-CoV-2-associated. Depth was defined as the fraction of total T cells that were SARS-CoV-2-associated. Each spike-specific TCR was assigned to its reactive spike region and to a CD4 or CD8 class using the MIRA data. Log10-transformed breadth and depth values were compared by one-way ANOVA with Sidak's multiple comparisons tests. The table comes from immuneACCESS by way of TCRdb, which keeps in-frame sequences with V and J called. Part of the clones is missing from these tables; in studies checked, under half for an unresolved V gene and the rest for unknown reasons. The V and J calls and the clone size are those of that table, but D and trimming were determined from the DNA. This sample lists under 150,000 clones; almost 95% were detected once. The ten largest clones represent about a tenth of the sample.

Explained via the paper, the time point label denotes: about 28 days (+/-7) after the second vaccine dose. AZD1222 recipients whose second dose came at about 4 weeks and those whose second dose came at about 12 weeks were combined into one group, since spike-specific TCR depth and breadth did not differ between the two schedules. Vaccinee samples were obtained from the UK trials COV001 and COV002, which included a single-blind randomized controlled phase 2/3 trial of AZD1222 (ChAdOx1 nCoV-19) in healthy adults. For TCRbeta chain sequencing, PBMC samples were collected from trial participants at day 0 and at day 28 after the second dose. This specimen comes from a study of T cell responses to AZD1222 COVID-19 vaccine (dated by TCRdb to the early 2020s). With regard to the full study: A total of 230 to 250 trial participants underwent TCR sequencing, of whom nearly 210 had received two doses of AZD1222 and 26 had received two doses of the MenACWY control vaccine. Trial participants were enrolled by age into 18-55, 56-69 and 70-plus year subgroups, with roughly 160, 29 and 62 TCR-sequenced participants respectively. The investigation overall reported the following: In the small 56-69-year group, the increase in depth fell short of significance, most likely because of low power. No day 14 peak-response samples were available, so repertoires were characterized only after the peak T cell response. After two AZD1222 doses, spike-specific TCR breadth and depth were significantly higher than at day 0 and than in MenACWY recipients. The whole spike protein was spanned by vaccine-associated CD4 TCRs, and dominant responses were seen in regions 160-218 and 743-854. Epitopes outside the regions mutated in the B.1.351 and B.1.1.7 variants were reportedly recognized by nearly half of the unique spike-specific TCRs. Only six or seven AZD1222 recipients were SARS-CoV-2 seropositive at baseline, limiting conclusions about previously exposed vaccinees. Participants were mostly white British and included more females than males, and it was suggested by the authors that clonal diversity may have been underestimated.

From the cysteine through the phenylalanine, the CDR3 covers 13 amino acids. The sequence is cut down to CDR3 DNA, 39 bases in frame from base 1. At the junction V is shortened by 7 bases and J by 4 bases; bases outside the gene matches: 9. From the germline V gene (reference sequence), CDR1 is GTSNPN and CDR2 is SVGIG. Sequences were derived from peripheral blood, sampled 28 days after the second AZD1222 dose. The sequence was collected from an adult who received the AZD1222 COVID-19 vaccine. The V and J segments used are TRBV30 and TRBJ2-5, with 7 bases aligning to TRBD2. The nucleotide sequence is TGTGCCTTTCGTGGAGCGGGGATAGAGACCCAGTACTTC. This sequence encodes CAFRGAGIETQYF.